What follows are 9 T cell receptor beta chains derived from one specimen sequenced in a study of T cells in Graves' hyperthyroidism and ophthalmopathy. From RNA transcripts, TCR beta CDR3 regions were amplified. In the first-round RT-PCR of the TCR CDR3, the HTBI primer set was used. TCRdb re-analysed the multiplex PCR reads in MiXCR, keeping a single row per CDR3 protein. Of more than 550,000 distinct CDR3 sequences listed, over 15% are singletons. Sequencing was carried out using blood. Every receptor here comes from a woman aged 45-65 years with Graves' hyperthyroidism that later progressed to Graves' ophthalmopathy.

This chain uses TRBV20-1 with TRBJ1-5; TRBD1 might be the D (6 bases). Trimming stripped 3 bases from V and 0 bases from J, with 24 bases between. The germline V gene encodes CDR1 DFQATT and CDR2 SNEGSKA (reference sequence). The CDR3 is 19 residues long. The CDR3 loop is CSASTADRPVFYSNQPQHF. The CDR3 coding sequence is TGCAGTGCTAGTACGGCGGACAGACCCGTCTTCTATAGCAATCAGCCCCAGCATTTT.

This clonotype has only a few counts. The rearrangement joins TRBV6-1 to TRBJ1-5; D possibly corresponds to TRBD1 (6 bases). This CDR3 contains 15 residues. CDR1 is MNHNS, CDR2 SASEGT, per germline. Trimming left V 4 bases short and J 5 bases short, with 15 bases between. The CDR3 DNA sequence: TGTGCCAGCAGTGGCGGGAACAACAGGGATCAGCCCCAGCATTTT. As protein: CASSGGNNRDQPQHF.

V and J are TRBV12-3 or TRBV12-4 and TRBJ1-3, with unresolved D. The CDR3 totals 12 residues. The V gene lost 6 bases and the J gene lost 15 bases, with 18 bases spanning the gap. CDR3 in amino acids: CASSLRHAPEYF. CDR3 nucleotides: TGTGCCAGCAGCCTTCGACACGCACCTGAATATTTT.

The V gene is TRBV7-9, the J gene TRBJ1-4, with D uncertain. Germline CDR1 and CDR2: SEHNR and FQNEAQ (reference sequence). The V gene lost 2 bases and the J gene lost 8 bases, with 9 bases spanning the gap. The CDR3 totals 13 residues. This CDR3 reads CASSLKYGEKLFF. CDR3 nucleotides: TGTGCCAGCAGCTTAAAATATGGAGAAAAACTGTTTTTT.

This clonotype appeared many times. The chain uses TRBV14 and TRBJ2-3; D may be TRBD2 (7 bases). The germline V and J ends were trimmed by 3 bases and 1 base, with 14 bases remaining between them. The CDR3 extends over 16 amino acids. Germline values: CDR1 SGHDN, CDR2 FVKESK. CDR3 DNA sequence: TGTGCCAGCAGCCAGGCGCGGGGGCTCCGCACAGATACGCAGTATTTT. Residues: CASSQARGLRTDTQYF.

The chain has TRBV19 and TRBJ1-1, with 7 bases lining up with TRBD1. The V segment lost 7 bases and the J segment 5 bases; nucleotides outside the gene matches: 4. This CDR3 contains 12 residues. The germline CDR1 and CDR2 sequences are LNHDA and SQIVND (reference sequence). CDR3 sequence reads: CASTDRVTEAFF. The CDR3 DNA follows: TGTGCCAGTACTGACAGGGTGACTGAAGCTTTCTTT.

This clonotype was recorded at least ten times. The chain employs TRBV20-1 and TRBJ2-5; TRBD2 is a possible D gene (6 bases). Germline V gene lookup returns CDR1 DFQATT and CDR2 SNEGSKA (reference sequence). The germline V and J ends were trimmed by 5 bases and 3 bases, with 16 bases remaining between them. The CDR3 loop spans 14 amino acids. The CDR3 spells CSAYGGLTKETQYF. The CDR3 region has the DNA TGCAGTGCTTACGGCGGACTAACGAAAGAGACCCAGTACTTC.

This clonotype was recorded at least ten times. This chain connects TRBV3-1 to TRBJ2-7, with TRBD2 matching over 9 bases. The CDR3 is 13 residues long. The V gene end was trimmed by 7 bases and the J gene end by 5 bases; junction bases not matched to a gene: 6. Germline values: CDR1 LGHDT, CDR2 YNNKEL (reference sequence). The CDR3 spells CASTPRGGHEQYF. The CDR3 DNA reads TGTGCCAGCACCCCGCGGGGGGGCCACGAGCAGTACTTC.

This clonotype came up a few times. V gene TRBV6-1 combines with J gene TRBJ2-1, with D perhaps matching TRBD2 (6 bases). Trimming removed 9 bases at V and 0 bases at J, with 15 bases between. This CDR3 contains 15 residues. Per the germline V gene, CDR1 is MNHNS and CDR2 is SASEGT. The CDR3 nucleotides read TGTGCCAGTCGATCGGGACTGTTCTCCTACAATGAGCAGTTCTTC. The encoded protein is CASRSGLFSYNEQFF.